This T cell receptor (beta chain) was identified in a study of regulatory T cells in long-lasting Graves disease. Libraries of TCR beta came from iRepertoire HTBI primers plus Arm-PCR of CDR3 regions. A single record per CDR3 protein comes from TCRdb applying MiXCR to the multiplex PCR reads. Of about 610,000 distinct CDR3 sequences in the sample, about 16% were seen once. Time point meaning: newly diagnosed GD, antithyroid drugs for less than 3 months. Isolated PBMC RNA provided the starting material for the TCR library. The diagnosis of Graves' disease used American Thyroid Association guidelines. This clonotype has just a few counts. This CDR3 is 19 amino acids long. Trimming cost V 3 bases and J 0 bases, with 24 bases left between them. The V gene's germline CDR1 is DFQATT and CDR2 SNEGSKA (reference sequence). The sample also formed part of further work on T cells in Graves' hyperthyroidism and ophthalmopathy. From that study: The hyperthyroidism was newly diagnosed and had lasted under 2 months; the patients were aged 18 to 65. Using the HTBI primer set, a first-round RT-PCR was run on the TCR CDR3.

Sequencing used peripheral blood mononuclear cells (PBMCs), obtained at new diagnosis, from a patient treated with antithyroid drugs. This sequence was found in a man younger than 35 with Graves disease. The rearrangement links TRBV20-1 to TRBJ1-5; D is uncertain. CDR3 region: CSARSLTGSGENSNQPQHF. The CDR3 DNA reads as TGCAGTGCTAGGAGCTTGACGGGCTCTGGGGAGAATAGCAATCAGCCCCAGCATTTT.